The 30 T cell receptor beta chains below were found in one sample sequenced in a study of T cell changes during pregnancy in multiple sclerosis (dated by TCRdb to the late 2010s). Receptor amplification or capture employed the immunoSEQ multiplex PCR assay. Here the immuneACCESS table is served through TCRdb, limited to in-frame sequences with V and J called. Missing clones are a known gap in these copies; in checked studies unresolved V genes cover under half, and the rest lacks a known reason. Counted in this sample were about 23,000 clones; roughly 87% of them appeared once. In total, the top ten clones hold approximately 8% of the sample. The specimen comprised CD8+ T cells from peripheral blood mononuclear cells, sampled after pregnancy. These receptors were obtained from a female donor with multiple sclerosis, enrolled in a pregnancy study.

CDR3 amino acids: CASSLERETYEQYF. Here the CDR3 DNA reads TGTGCCAGCAGCTTAGAAAGGGAGACCTACGAGCAGTACTTC. The chain employs TRBV7-9 and TRBJ2-7; a possible D gene is TRBD2 (5 bases). The V end lost 1 base, the J end lost 2 bases, and 9 bases lay between the germline ends. CDR1 and CDR2 (germline): SEHNR, FQNEAQ (reference sequence). CDR3 length: 14 amino acids.

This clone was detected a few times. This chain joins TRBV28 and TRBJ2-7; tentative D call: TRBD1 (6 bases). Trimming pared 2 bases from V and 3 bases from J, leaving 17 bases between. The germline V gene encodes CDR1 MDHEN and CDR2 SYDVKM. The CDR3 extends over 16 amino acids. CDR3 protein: CASSLTSSAGVYEQYF. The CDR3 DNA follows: TGTGCCAGCAGTTTAACCTCGTCGGCAGGGGTCTACGAGCAGTACTTC.

CDR3: CASSPRGSSYNEQFF. CDR3 bases: TGTGCCAGCAGCCCCCGGGGAAGCTCCTACAATGAGCAGTTCTTC. This chain uses TRBV7-2 with TRBJ2-1; tentatively, D is TRBD2 (5 bases). This CDR3 has 15 residues. From germline, CDR1 is SGHTA and CDR2 FQGNSA. V was trimmed by 5 bases and J by 0 bases, leaving 11 bases between them. Full variable domain (missing parts from reference TRBV7-2 and TRBJ2-1): GAGVSQSPSNKVTEKGKDVELRCDPISGHTALYWYRQSLGQGLEFLIYFQGNSAPDKSGLPSDRFSAERTGGSVSTLTIQRTQQEDSAVYLCASSPRGSSYNEQFFGPGTRLTVL.

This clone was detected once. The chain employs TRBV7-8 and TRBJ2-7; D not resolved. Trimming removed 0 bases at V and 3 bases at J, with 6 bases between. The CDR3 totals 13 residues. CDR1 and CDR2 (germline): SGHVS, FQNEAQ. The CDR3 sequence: CASSLARVYEQYF. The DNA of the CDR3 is TGTGCCAGCAGCTTAGCGAGAGTCTACGAGCAGTACTTC.

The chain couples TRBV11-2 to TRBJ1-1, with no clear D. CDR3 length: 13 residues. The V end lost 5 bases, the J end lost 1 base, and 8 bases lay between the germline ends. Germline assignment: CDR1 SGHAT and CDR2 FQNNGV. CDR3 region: CASSLHTNTEAFF. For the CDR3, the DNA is TGTGCCAGCAGCCTTCACACGAACACTGAAGCTTTCTTT.

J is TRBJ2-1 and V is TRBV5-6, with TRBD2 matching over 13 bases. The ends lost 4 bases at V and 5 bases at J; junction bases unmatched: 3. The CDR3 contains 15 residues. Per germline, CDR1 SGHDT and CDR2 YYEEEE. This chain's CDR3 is CASSTGLAGHNEQFF. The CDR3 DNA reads TGTGCCAGCAGCACGGGACTAGCGGGACACAATGAGCAGTTCTTC.

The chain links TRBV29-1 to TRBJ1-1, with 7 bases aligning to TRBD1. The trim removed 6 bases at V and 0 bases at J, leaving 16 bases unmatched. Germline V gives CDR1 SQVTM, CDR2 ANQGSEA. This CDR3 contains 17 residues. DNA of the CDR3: TGCAGCGTCCCTCCAAGAAACCCGGGACAGATGAACACTGAAGCTTTCTTT. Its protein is CSVPPRNPGQMNTEAFF.

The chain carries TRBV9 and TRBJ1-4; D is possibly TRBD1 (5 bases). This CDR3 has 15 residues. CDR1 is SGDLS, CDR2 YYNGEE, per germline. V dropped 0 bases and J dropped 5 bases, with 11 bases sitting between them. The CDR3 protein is CASSVGGEGNEKLFF. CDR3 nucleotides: TGTGCCAGCAGCGTAGGCGGGGAGGGGAATGAAAAACTGTTTTTT.

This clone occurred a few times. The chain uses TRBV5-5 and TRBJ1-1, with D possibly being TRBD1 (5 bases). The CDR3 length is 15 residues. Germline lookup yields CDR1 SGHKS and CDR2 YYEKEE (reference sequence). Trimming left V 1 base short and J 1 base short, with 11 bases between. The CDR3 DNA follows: TGTGCCAGCAGCTTGCTAGGGGAGGGGAACACTGAAGCTTTCTTT. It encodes CASSLLGEGNTEAFF.

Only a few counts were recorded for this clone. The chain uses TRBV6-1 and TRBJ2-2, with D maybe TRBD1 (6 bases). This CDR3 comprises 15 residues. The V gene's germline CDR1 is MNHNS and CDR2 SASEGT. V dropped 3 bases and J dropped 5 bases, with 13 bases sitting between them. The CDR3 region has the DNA TGTGCCAGCAGTGATATACAGGGAGCGACCGGGGAGCTGTTTTTT. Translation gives CASSDIQGATGELFF.

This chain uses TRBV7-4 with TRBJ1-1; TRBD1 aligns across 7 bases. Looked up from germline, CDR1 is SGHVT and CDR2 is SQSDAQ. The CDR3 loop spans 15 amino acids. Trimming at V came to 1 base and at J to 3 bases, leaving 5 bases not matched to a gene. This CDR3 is CASSLERTGHTEAFF. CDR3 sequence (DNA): TGTGCCAGCAGCTTAGAAAGGACAGGTCACACTGAAGCTTTCTTT.

DNA for the CDR3: TGTGCCAGCAGGGTAACTAGCGGGAGCGGAGCTGCCTACAATGAGCAGTTCTTC. Amino acid sequence: CASRVTSGSGAAYNEQFF. This chain connects TRBV11-2 to TRBJ2-1; 11 positions match TRBD2. The CDR3 has 18 amino acids. Losses at the gene ends were 6 bases for V and 2 bases for J; bases not matched to a gene: 12. Germline values: CDR1 SGHAT, CDR2 FQNNGV.

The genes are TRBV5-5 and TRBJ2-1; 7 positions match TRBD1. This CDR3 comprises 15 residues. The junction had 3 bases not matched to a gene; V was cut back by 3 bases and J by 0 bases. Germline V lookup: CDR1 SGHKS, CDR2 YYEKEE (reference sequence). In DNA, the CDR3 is TGTGCCAGCAGCTGGGGACAGAGCTCCTACAATGAGCAGTTCTTC. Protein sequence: CASSWGQSSYNEQFF.

The CDR3 DNA sequence: TGTGCCAGCAGGGGGGGGCCCTACGAGCAGTACTTC. Its protein is CASRGGPYEQYF. V and J are TRBV7-9 and TRBJ2-7, with a tentative D call TRBD2 (7 bases). Trimming shortened V by 6 bases and J by 2 bases, and 8 bases separated the two germline ends. CDR3 length: 12 residues. CDR1 and CDR2 (germline): SEHNR, FQNEAQ (reference sequence).

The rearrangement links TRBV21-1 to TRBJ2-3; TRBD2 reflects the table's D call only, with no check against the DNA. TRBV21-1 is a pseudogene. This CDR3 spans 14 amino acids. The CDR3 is CASSCGSVADTQYF. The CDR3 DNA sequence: TGTGCCAGCAGCTGCGGGAGTGTCGCAGATACGCAGTATTTT.

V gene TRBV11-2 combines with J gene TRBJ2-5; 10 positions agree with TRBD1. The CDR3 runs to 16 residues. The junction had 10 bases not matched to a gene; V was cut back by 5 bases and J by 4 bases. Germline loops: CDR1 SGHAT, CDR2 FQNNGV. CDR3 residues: CASSEQTGGIRETQYF. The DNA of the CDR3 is TGTGCCAGCAGCGAACAGACAGGGGGCATTAGAGAGACCCAGTACTTC.

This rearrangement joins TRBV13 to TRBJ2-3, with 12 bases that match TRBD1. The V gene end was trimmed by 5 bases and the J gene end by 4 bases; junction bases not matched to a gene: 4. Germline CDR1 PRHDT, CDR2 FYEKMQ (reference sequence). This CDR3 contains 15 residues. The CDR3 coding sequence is TGTGCCAGCAGCAACCGGGACAGGGGGCCAGATACGCAGTATTTT. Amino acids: CASSNRDRGPDTQYF.

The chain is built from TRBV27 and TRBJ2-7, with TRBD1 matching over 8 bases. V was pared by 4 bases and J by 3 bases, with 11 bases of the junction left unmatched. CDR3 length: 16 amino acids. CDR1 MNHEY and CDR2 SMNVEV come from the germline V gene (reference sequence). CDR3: CASSSSTGEFHYEQYF. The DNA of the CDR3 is TGTGCCAGCAGTTCCTCGACAGGGGAATTTCACTACGAGCAGTACTTC.

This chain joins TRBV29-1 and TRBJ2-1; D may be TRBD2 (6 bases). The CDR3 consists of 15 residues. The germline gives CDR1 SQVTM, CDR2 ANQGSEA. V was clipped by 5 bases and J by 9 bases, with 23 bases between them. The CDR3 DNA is TGCAGCGTTTCCCGACTGGGGGGAGTTTCGGGTGAGCAGTTCTTC. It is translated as CSVSRLGGVSGEQFF.

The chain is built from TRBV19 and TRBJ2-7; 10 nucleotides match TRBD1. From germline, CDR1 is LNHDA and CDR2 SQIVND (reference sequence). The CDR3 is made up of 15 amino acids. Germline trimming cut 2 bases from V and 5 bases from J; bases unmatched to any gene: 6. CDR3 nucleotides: TGTGCCAGTAGTATAAACACCGGGACAGGGGACGAGCAGTACTTC. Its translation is CASSINTGTGDEQYF.

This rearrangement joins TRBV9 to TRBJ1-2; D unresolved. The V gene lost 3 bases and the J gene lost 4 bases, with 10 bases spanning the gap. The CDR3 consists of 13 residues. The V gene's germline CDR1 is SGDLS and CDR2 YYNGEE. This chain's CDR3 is CASSAGDSYGYTF. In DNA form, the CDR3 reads TGTGCCAGCAGCGCAGGTGATAGCTATGGCTACACCTTC.

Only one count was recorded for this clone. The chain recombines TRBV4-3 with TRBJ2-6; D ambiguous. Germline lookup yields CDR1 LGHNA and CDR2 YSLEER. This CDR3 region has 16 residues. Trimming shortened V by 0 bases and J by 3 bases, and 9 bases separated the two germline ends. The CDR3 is CASSQDPTGGANVLTF. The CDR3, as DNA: TGCGCCAGCAGCCAAGATCCCACCGGTGGGGCCAACGTCCTGACTTTC.

The CDR3, as DNA: TGTGCCAGCAGTTGGGCCAGGGGGAACACCGGGGAGCTGTTTTTT. Translation gives CASSWARGNTGELFF. The chain is built from TRBV28 and TRBJ2-2; D possibly corresponds to TRBD1 (6 bases). Trimming took off 4 bases at V and 1 base at J, with 10 bases between the two ends. The CDR3 spans 15 residues. Germline lookup yields CDR1 MDHEN and CDR2 SYDVKM.

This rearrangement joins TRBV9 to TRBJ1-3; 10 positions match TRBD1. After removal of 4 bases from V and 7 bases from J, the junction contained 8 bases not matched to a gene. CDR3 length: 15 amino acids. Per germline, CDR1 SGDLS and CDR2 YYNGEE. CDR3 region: CASSLSGQGGNTIYF. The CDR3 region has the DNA TGTGCCAGCAGCCTCTCCGGACAGGGGGGGAACACCATATATTTT.

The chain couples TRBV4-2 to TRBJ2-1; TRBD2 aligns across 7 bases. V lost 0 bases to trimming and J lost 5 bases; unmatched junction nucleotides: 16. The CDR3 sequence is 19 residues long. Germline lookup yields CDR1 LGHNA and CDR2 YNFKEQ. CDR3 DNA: TGTGCCAGCAGCCAAGAGGGGCGGTCTCTGCTAGCGGAGAACAATGAGCAGTTCTTC. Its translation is CASSQEGRSLLAENNEQFF.

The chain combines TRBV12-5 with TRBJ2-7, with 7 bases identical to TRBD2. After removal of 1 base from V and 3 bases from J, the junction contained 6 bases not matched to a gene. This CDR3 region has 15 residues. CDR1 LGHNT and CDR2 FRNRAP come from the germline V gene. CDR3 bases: TGTGCTAGTGGTTTGGACCAGCGGGATTACTACGAGCAGTACTTC. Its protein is CASGLDQRDYYEQYF. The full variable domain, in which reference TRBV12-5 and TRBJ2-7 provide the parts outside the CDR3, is DARVTQTPRHKVTEMGQEVTMRCQPILGHNTVFWYRQTMMQGLELLAYFRNRAPLDDSGMPKDRFSAEMPDATLATLKIQPSEPRDSAVYFCASGLDQRDYYEQYFGPGTRLTVT.

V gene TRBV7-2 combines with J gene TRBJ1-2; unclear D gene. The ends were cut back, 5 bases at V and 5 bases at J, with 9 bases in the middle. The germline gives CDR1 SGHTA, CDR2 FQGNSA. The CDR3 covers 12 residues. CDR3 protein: CASSLRVYGYTF. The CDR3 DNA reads TGTGCCAGCAGCCTCCGGGTTTATGGCTACACCTTC.

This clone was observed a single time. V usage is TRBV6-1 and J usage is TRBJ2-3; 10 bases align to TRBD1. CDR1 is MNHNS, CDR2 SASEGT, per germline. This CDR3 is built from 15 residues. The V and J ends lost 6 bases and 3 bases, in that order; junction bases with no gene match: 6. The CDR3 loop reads CASRAGTGETDTQYF. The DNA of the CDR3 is TGTGCCAGCAGGGCGGGGACAGGGGAAACAGATACGCAGTATTTT.

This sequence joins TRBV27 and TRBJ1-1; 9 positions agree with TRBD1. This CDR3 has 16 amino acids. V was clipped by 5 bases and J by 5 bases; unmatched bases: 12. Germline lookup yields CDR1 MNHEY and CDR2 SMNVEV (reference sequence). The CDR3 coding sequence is TGTGCCAGCAGTCCATTCCCGGGACAGGGAGTAACTGAAGCTTTCTTT. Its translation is CASSPFPGQGVTEAFF.

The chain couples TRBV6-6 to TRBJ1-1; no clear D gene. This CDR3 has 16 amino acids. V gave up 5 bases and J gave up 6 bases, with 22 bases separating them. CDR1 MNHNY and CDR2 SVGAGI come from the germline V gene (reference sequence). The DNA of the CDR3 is TGTGCCAGCAGTCCCGAGGAGGGAGTTAGTCAGTCTGAAGCTTTCTTT. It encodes CASSPEEGVSQSEAFF.